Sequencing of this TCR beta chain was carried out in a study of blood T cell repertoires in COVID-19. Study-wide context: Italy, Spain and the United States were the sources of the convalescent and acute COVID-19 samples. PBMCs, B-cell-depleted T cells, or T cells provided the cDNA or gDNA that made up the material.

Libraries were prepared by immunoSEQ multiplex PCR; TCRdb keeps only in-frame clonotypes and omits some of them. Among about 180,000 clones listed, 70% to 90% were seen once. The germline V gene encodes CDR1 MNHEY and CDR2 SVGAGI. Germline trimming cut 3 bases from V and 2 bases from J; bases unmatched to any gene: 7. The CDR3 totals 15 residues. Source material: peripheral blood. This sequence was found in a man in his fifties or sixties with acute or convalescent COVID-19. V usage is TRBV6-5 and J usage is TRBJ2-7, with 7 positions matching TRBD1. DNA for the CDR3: TGTGCCAGCAGTTATTTCGACAGGGCGACCTACGAGCAGTACTTC. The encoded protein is CASSYFDRATYEQYF.